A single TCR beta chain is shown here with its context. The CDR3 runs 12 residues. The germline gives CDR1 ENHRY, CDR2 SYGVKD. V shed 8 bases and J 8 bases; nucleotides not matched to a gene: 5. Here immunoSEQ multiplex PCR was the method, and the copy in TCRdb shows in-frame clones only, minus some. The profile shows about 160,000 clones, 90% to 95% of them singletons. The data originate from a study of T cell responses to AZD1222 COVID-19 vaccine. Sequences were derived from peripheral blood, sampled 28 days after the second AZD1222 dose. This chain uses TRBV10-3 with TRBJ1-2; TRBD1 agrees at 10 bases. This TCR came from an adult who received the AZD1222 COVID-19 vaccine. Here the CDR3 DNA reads TGTGCCATCTTCGGACAGGGGGAAGGCTACACCTTC. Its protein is CAIFGQGEGYTF.